The clone carrying this TCR beta chain showed up many times. Its antigen is unidentified. This specimen comes from a study of T cells in Graves' hyperthyroidism and ophthalmopathy. Study information: Sampling of peripheral blood happened at initial diagnosis, prior to any treatment. Study-level points and caveats: Ophthalmopathy could be told apart from stable hyperthyroidism with a 13 V-J model.

Amplified regions were TCR beta CDR3 sequences from RNA transcripts. A first-round RT-PCR of the TCR CDR3 used the HTBI primer set. TCRdb independently ran MiXCR on the multiplex PCR reads; one entry per CDR3 protein. The data hold roughly 240,000 distinct CDR3 sequences, with around 26% observed a single time. Germline CDR1 SGHRS, CDR2 YFSETQ. The CDR3 is 12 residues long. Trimming stripped 5 bases from V and 8 bases from J, with 13 bases between. Sequenced material: blood. The genes are TRBV5-1 and TRBJ1-2; D not resolved. The clonotype was recovered from a middle-aged woman with Graves' ophthalmopathy. The CDR3 loop reads CASSFTTWGYTF. CDR3 coding DNA: TGCGCCAGCAGTTTTACGACGTGGGGCTACACCTTC.